These 14 T cell receptor beta chains came from one sample sequenced in a study of blood T cell repertoires in COVID-19 (TCRdb year 2020). Preparation of the library involved the immunoSEQ multiplex PCR assay. TCRdb holds this immuneACCESS table with in-frame rearrangements only. Some clones are missing; in checked studies, unresolved V genes explain under half, and the rest has no known cause. In this sample the table shows 45,000 to 50,000 clones, about nine tenths of which occur a single time. The leading ten clones occupy about 3% of the sample. The specimen was peripheral blood. These receptors all come from a woman older than 75 with COVID-19, enrolled during active disease.

J is TRBJ2-4 and V is TRBV7-2, with a possible D match to TRBD2 (7 bases). The V and J ends lost 5 bases and 1 base respectively, with 9 bases between them. CDR3 length: 14 residues. Germline V CDR1 and CDR2: SGHTA, FQGNSA. The CDR3 sequence: CASSRGGAKNIQYF. The CDR3 DNA sequence: TGTGCCAGCAGCAGGGGGGGGGCCAAAAACATTCAGTACTTC.

The CDR3 here is CASSSGTGYMNTEAFF. DNA of the CDR3: TGTGCCAGCAGCTCCGGGACAGGCTATATGAACACTGAAGCTTTCTTT. This rearrangement joins TRBV11-2 to TRBJ1-1, with 8 nucleotides matching TRBD1. The germline V gene has CDR1 SGHAT and CDR2 FQNNGV. The V and J ends lost 4 bases and 0 bases, in that order; junction bases with no gene match: 7. The CDR3 spans 16 residues. The full variable domain, its missing parts supplied by reference TRBV11-2 and TRBJ1-1, is EAGVAQSPRYKIIEKRQSVAFWCNPISGHATLYWYQQILGQGPKLLIQFQNNGVVDDSQLPKDRFSAERLKGVDSTLKIQPAKLEDSAVYLCASSSGTGYMNTEAFFGQGTRLTVV.

About this clone itself: One junction end does not reproduce the germline sequence, and a read error may be involved. The chain couples TRBV20-1 to TRBJ1-2, with 8 positions matching TRBD1. Germline V lookup: CDR1 DFQATT, CDR2 SNEGSKA (reference sequence). The CDR3 totals 11 residues. CDR3 residues: CSARWTGQAGF. CDR3 nucleotide sequence: TGCAGTGCTAGATGGACAGGGCAGGCCGGCTTC.

The chain combines TRBV5-1 with TRBJ1-4; TRBD1 matches 8 bases. The CDR3 is 15 amino acids. V was clipped by 4 bases and J by 3 bases; unmatched bases: 5. CDR1 is SGHRS and CDR2 is YFSETQ in the germline V gene. Here the CDR3 DNA reads TGCGCCAGCAGCATTTTGACAGGGGCTAATGAAAAACTGTTTTTT. The encoded protein is CASSILTGANEKLFF.

J is TRBJ2-2 and V is TRBV9; D gene uncertain. This CDR3 is built from 15 residues. V was pared by 0 bases and J by 1 base, with 7 bases between. Germline-derived CDR1 and CDR2 are SGDLS and YYNGEE. The CDR3 loop is CASSVGALNTGELFF. The CDR3 bases are TGTGCCAGCAGCGTAGGAGCCCTGAACACCGGGGAGCTGTTTTTT. Complete variable domain (other parts from reference TRBV9 and TRBJ2-2): DSGVTQTPKHLITATGQRVTLRCSPRSGDLSVYWYQQSLDQGLQFLIQYYNGEERAKGNILERFSAQQFPDLHSELNLSSLELGDSALYFCASSVGALNTGELFFGEGSRLTVL.

The chain employs TRBV27 and TRBJ1-2; tentative D call: TRBD1 (5 bases). The germline V gene encodes CDR1 MNHEY and CDR2 SMNVEV (reference sequence). There are 15 residues in the CDR3. With 6 bases removed from V and 4 bases from J, the gap between germline ends came to 18 bases. In DNA, the CDR3 is TGTGCCAGCAGGGAGGGCTGGGGCGGAGGCTATGGCTACACCTTC. Residues: CASREGWGGGYGYTF.

The J gene is TRBJ1-5, the V gene TRBV7-2; 7 bases agree with TRBD1. The CDR3 is 14 amino acids. Germline CDR1 and CDR2: SGHTA and FQGNSA. V shed 4 bases and J 2 bases; nucleotides not matched to a gene: 2. The CDR3 loop reads CASSSQGGNQPQHF. The CDR3 DNA follows: TGTGCCAGCAGCTCCCAGGGGGGCAATCAGCCCCAGCATTTT.

The rearrangement uses TRBV3-1 (or the pseudogene TRBV3-2) and TRBJ1-1; D gene unclear. CDR1 LGHDT and CDR2 YNNKEL come from the germline V gene (reference sequence). V lost 2 bases, J lost 9 bases, and 10 bases lay in between. This CDR3 contains 12 residues. CDR3 loop: CASSQSEYKAFF. The DNA of the CDR3 is TGTGCCAGCAGCCAAAGTGAGTATAAAGCTTTCTTT.

CDR3 DNA: TGTGCCATCAGTGATGCGACTAGCGGGGAGAGATATCAAGAGACCCAGTACTTC. Its translation is CAISDATSGERYQETQYF. V gene TRBV10-3 combines with J gene TRBJ2-5, with 11 bases matching TRBD2. The germline gives CDR1 ENHRY, CDR2 SYGVKD. There are 18 residues in the CDR3. V trimming: 3 bases; J trimming: 2 bases; junction bases outside the gene matches: 11.

The genes are TRBV7-8 and TRBJ1-5; the match to TRBD1 covers 11 bases. The CDR3 has 15 amino acids. Germline assignment: CDR1 SGHVS and CDR2 FQNEAQ. V shed 8 bases and J 6 bases; nucleotides not matched to a gene: 9. This CDR3 is CASRPGTGGGQPQHF. The CDR3 DNA follows: TGTGCCAGCCGACCCGGGACAGGGGGTGGTCAGCCCCAGCATTTT.

The chain carries TRBV5-1 and TRBJ2-7; D is perhaps TRBD2 (6 bases). Deletions cut 7 bases from V and 2 bases from J, with 13 bases between. Germline V gene lookup returns CDR1 SGHRS and CDR2 YFSETQ. The CDR3 is 13 residues long. For the CDR3, the DNA is TGCGCCAGCTCGGGGGACTCACCCTACGAGCAGTACTTC. It codes for CASSGDSPYEQYF.

The chain joins TRBV7-3 to TRBJ2-2, with 10 bases fitting TRBD1. Germline V gives CDR1 SGHTA, CDR2 FQGTGA. V was pared by 5 bases and J by 7 bases, with 13 bases of the junction left unmatched. The CDR3 extends over 17 amino acids. CDR3 residues: CASSTTGQGVTGGELFF. The CDR3 nucleotides are TGTGCCAGCAGCACAACAGGACAGGGGGTGACGGGCGGGGAGCTGTTTTTT. The full variable domain, in which reference TRBV7-3 and TRBJ2-2 provide the parts outside the CDR3, is GAGVSQTPSNKVTEKGKYVELRCDPISGHTALYWYRQSLGQGPEFLIYFQGTGAADDSGLPNDRFFAVRPEGSVSTLKIQRTERGDSAVYLCASSTTGQGVTGGELFFGEGSRLTVL.

The chain joins TRBV24-1 to TRBJ2-1; 7 nucleotides line up with TRBD1. Germline CDR1 and CDR2: KGHDR and SFDVKD. This CDR3 is 15 amino acids long. V gave up 3 bases and J gave up 12 bases; unmatched junction bases: 13. The CDR3 DNA reads as TGTGCCACCAGTGATCCGACAGGGCCAGGGCCCAGGCAGTTCTTC. Translating gives CATSDPTGPGPRQFF.

The chain joins TRBV3-1 (or the pseudogene TRBV3-2) to TRBJ1-3, with D perhaps TRBD1 (5 bases). This CDR3 contains 15 residues. CDR1 and CDR2 from the germline V gene are LGHDT and YNNKEL (reference sequence). Trimming shortened V by 8 bases and J by 0 bases, and 14 bases separated the two germline ends. The CDR3 spells CASSATATSGNTIYF. CDR3 coding DNA: TGTGCCAGCTCGGCGACAGCCACCTCTGGAAACACCATATATTTT.